A single sample is the source of the 28 T cell receptor beta chains below, sequenced in a study of T-cell memory formation after mild COVID-19. TCRdb called the 5' RACE reads again in MiXCR, with one record for every CDR3 protein. Among roughly 310,000 distinct CDR3 sequences listed, about 16% were seen once. Sequencing was carried out using PBMCs or a T cell subset sorted from them (not recorded which). The receptor source for this set is a man in his late teens or twenties who had mild COVID-19 (a few samples of this study predate the infection). Cell type and time point are not known.

The V call is TRBV7-3, the J call TRBJ2-2, with a tentative D call TRBD1 (6 bases). CDR3 length: 15 amino acids. Germline V gives CDR1 SGHTA, CDR2 FQGTGA. V lost 4 bases and J lost 6, with 15 bases in between. CDR3 residues: CASSYQGSVAGELFF. As DNA, the CDR3 is TGTGCCAGCAGCTACCAGGGGTCGGTCGCCGGGGAGCTGTTTTTT.

This clonotype was counted ten times or more. The chain links TRBV4-1 to TRBJ2-7, with D tentatively TRBD1 or TRBD2 (5 bases each). The V end was cut by 6 bases, the J end by 2 bases, with 26 bases between. This CDR3 is 18 amino acids long. CDR1 and CDR2 from the germline V gene are MGHRA and YSYEKL. CDR3 nucleotide sequence: TGCGCCAGCAGTCTACACTTTCGAGCAGGGAGAGTAACCTACGAGCAGTACGTC. Protein product: CASSLHFRAGRVTYEQYV.

This clonotype was seen a few times. The chain uses TRBV12-3 or TRBV12-4 and TRBJ2-3; D is unclear. The germline V and J ends were trimmed by 1 base and 8 bases, with 10 bases remaining between them. The CDR3 totals 13 residues. The CDR3 region has the DNA TGTGCCAGCAGTTTAGACCCCCTCGGTACGCAGTATTTT. Its translation is CASSLDPLGTQYF.

This clonotype came up a few times. V usage is TRBV7-6 and J usage is TRBJ2-2; weak D call: TRBD2 (6 bases). This CDR3 has 14 amino acids. Deletions cut 4 bases from V and 2 bases from J, with 8 bases between. Germline-derived CDR1 and CDR2 are SGHVS and FNYEAQ. CDR3 sequence reads: CASSSGTNTGELFF. The CDR3 DNA follows: TGTGCCAGCAGCTCGGGGACTAACACCGGGGAGCTGTTTTTT.

This chain connects TRBV6-1 to TRBJ2-5; unclear D gene. Germline lookup yields CDR1 MNHNS and CDR2 SASEGT. This CDR3 contains 12 residues. V lost 2 bases, J lost 4 bases, and 5 bases lay in between. The CDR3 sequence is CASSERVETQYF. CDR3 DNA sequence: TGTGCCAGCAGTGAAAGGGTAGAGACCCAGTACTTC.

This clonotype has a handful of counts. V is TRBV7-9 and J is TRBJ1-5, with D possibly matching TRBD1 (5 bases). The CDR3 has 12 amino acids. Trimming removed 4 bases from V and 6 bases from J, with 7 bases in between. The germline CDR1 and CDR2 sequences are SEHNR and FQNEAQ (reference sequence). CDR3 sequence: CASSWDGQPQHF. In DNA form, the CDR3 reads TGTGCCAGCAGCTGGGACGGTCAGCCCCAGCATTTT.

This clonotype has a count of ten or more. The chain is built from TRBV7-6 and TRBJ1-2; tentative D call: TRBD1 (6 bases). The V end was cut by 1 base, the J end by 4 bases, with 13 bases between. The germline V gene has CDR1 SGHVS and CDR2 FNYEAQ. CDR3 size: 15 residues. The CDR3 is CASSLVAGAGYGYTF. CDR3 in DNA: TGTGCCAGCAGCTTAGTGGCAGGGGCGGGCTATGGCTACACCTTC.

Only a few counts were recorded for this clonotype. The genes are TRBV7-9 and TRBJ2-2, with D uncertain. V lost 7 bases, J lost 0 bases, and 15 bases lay in between. Germline-derived CDR1 and CDR2 are SEHNR and FQNEAQ (reference sequence). This CDR3 has 16 amino acids. CDR3 nucleotides: TGTGCCAGCAACCGAGAAGGGATTACGAACACCGGGGAGCTGTTTTTT. Translated: CASNREGITNTGELFF.

J is TRBJ2-1 and V is TRBV4-1; possible D gene TRBD1, 6 bases. Trimming left V 1 base short and J 7 bases short, with 14 bases between. CDR1 is MGHRA, CDR2 YSYEKL, per germline. CDR3 length equals 15 residues. The CDR3 protein is CASSQGGGLANEQFF. CDR3 sequence (DNA): TGCGCCAGCAGCCAAGGTGGGGGCCTCGCGAATGAGCAGTTCTTC.

This clonotype was counted only a few times. J is TRBJ2-3 and V is TRBV11-2, with 11 nucleotides matching TRBD2. The CDR3 loop spans 17 amino acids. Germline trimming cut 0 bases from V and 4 bases from J; bases unmatched to any gene: 6. Germline V gene sequence: CDR1 SGHAT, CDR2 FQNNGV. The CDR3 DNA follows: TGTGCCAGCAGCTTAGACCGTAGCGGGGGGGCCGCAGATACGCAGTATTTT. This gives the protein CASSLDRSGGAADTQYF. Full variable domain (missing parts from reference TRBV11-2 and TRBJ2-3): EAGVAQSPRYKIIEKRQSVAFWCNPISGHATLYWYQQILGQGPKLLIQFQNNGVVDDSQLPKDRFSAERLKGVDSTLKIQPAKLEDSAVYLCASSLDRSGGAADTQYFGPGTRLTVL.

The rearrangement joins TRBV24-1 to TRBJ2-1; TRBD2 aligns across 8 bases. Trimming removed 4 bases from V and 1 base from J; junction bases left unmatched: 5. The germline gives CDR1 KGHDR, CDR2 SFDVKD. CDR3 length: 16 residues. The CDR3 loop is CATSEGTSASYNEQFF. As DNA, the CDR3 is TGTGCCACCAGTGAGGGGACTAGTGCTTCCTACAATGAGCAGTTCTTC.

This clonotype was detected only a few times. The chain links TRBV29-1 to TRBJ1-2; D remains unclear. The germline V and J ends were trimmed by 3 bases and 2 bases, with 13 bases remaining between them. CDR1 SQVTM and CDR2 ANQGSEA come from the germline V gene. The CDR3 is 14 residues long. The CDR3 protein is CSVETTDWNYGYTF. The CDR3 bases are TGCAGCGTTGAGACTACGGACTGGAACTATGGCTACACCTTC.

A few counts support this clonotype. J is TRBJ1-2 and V is TRBV28, with TRBD1 as a possible D gene (5 bases). The germline V gene has CDR1 MDHEN and CDR2 SYDVKM. Deletions cut 6 bases from V and 1 base from J, with 12 bases between. The CDR3 spans 14 residues. The CDR3 here is CASSGHSINYGYTF. CDR3 coding DNA: TGTGCCAGCAGCGGACACAGCATTAACTATGGCTACACCTTC.

The chain has TRBV3-1 and TRBJ2-3; a possible D gene is TRBD2 (5 bases). V was trimmed by 1 base and J by 0 bases, leaving 23 bases between them. CDR1 is LGHDT and CDR2 is YNNKEL in the germline V gene (reference sequence). The CDR3 loop spans 20 amino acids. CDR3 protein: CASSQVRGFYSFTSTDTQYF. CDR3 in DNA: TGTGCCAGCAGCCAAGTTCGGGGATTCTACTCTTTTACTAGCACAGATACGCAGTATTTT.

The rearrangement joins TRBV14 to TRBJ2-6; D uncertain. Germline V CDR1 and CDR2: SGHDN, FVKESK. Deletions cut 2 bases from V and 1 base from J, with 6 bases between. The CDR3 totals 15 residues. Here the CDR3 DNA reads TGTGCCAGCAGCCAATTGGCGTCTGGGGCCAACGTCCTGACTTTC. This codes for CASSQLASGANVLTF.

A few counts support this clonotype. The chain recombines TRBV4-3 with TRBJ1-5, with D hard to call. The CDR3 spans 16 residues. Germline V lookup: CDR1 LGHNA, CDR2 YSLEER. Trimming shortened V by 0 bases and J by 2 bases, and 11 bases separated the two germline ends. As DNA, the CDR3 is TGCGCCAGCAGCCAAGAACCCGGCCAGGGCAATCAGCCCCAGCATTTT. Its translation is CASSQEPGQGNQPQHF.

Many counts were recorded for this clonotype. The CDR3 spells CASSQDRAGGNQPQHF. CDR3 nucleotide sequence: TGCGCCAGCAGCCAAGATCGGGCAGGGGGCAATCAGCCCCAGCATTTT. V and J are TRBV4-1 and TRBJ1-5, with D tentatively TRBD1 (6 bases). CDR1 MGHRA and CDR2 YSYEKL come from the germline V gene. The V gene lost 0 bases and the J gene lost 2 bases, with 11 bases spanning the gap. This CDR3 comprises 16 residues.

Only a few counts were recorded for this clonotype. CDR3 sequence: CASSWLHPNQPQHF. The CDR3 nucleotides read TGTGCCAGCAGTTGGTTACATCCCAATCAGCCCCAGCATTTT. J is TRBJ1-5 and V is TRBV28; no clear D gene. Trimming took 4 bases from V and 3 from J, leaving 10 bases between them. Germline loops: CDR1 MDHEN, CDR2 SYDVKM. The CDR3 covers 14 residues.

The chain recombines TRBV18 with TRBJ2-1, with 8 nucleotides matching TRBD2. Germline-derived CDR1 and CDR2 are KGHSH and LQKENI. The CDR3 sequence is 16 residues long. Germline trimming cut 0 bases from V and 5 bases from J; bases unmatched to any gene: 6. The CDR3 spells CASSPPGLGADNEQFF. DNA of the CDR3: TGTGCCAGCTCACCACCGGGACTAGGGGCTGACAATGAGCAGTTCTTC.

This chain uses TRBV2 with TRBJ2-6, with D hard to call. This CDR3 region has 14 residues. Germline loops: CDR1 SNHLY, CDR2 FYNNEI. V lost 6 bases, J lost 0 bases, and 6 bases lay in between. For the CDR3, the DNA is TGTGCCAGCAGCAAGGTCTCTGGGGCCAACGTCCTGACTTTC. Translating gives CASSKVSGANVLTF.

The chain joins TRBV27 to TRBJ2-1; D uncertain. Germline CDR1 MNHEY, CDR2 SMNVEV (reference sequence). V lost 6 bases and J lost 10, with 10 bases in between. There are 11 residues in the CDR3. The CDR3 DNA reads as TGTGCCAGCAGGCCGGACGGGGAGCAGTTCTTC. As protein: CASRPDGEQFF.

The chain is built from TRBV20-1 and TRBJ1-1; D might be TRBD1 (6 bases). Per the germline V gene, CDR1 is DFQATT and CDR2 is SNEGSKA (reference sequence). V was trimmed by 5 bases and J by 4 bases, leaving 23 bases between them. The CDR3 sequence is 16 residues long. CDR3 in DNA: TGCAGTGCTGAACCTGGGGGGGCGCGGATCGGCACTGAAGCTTTCTTT. The encoded protein is CSAEPGGARIGTEAFF.

This clonotype has only a few counts. V usage is TRBV5-1 and J usage is TRBJ2-1; no reliable D call. This CDR3 has 15 amino acids. Trimming took 0 bases from V and 1 from J, leaving 8 bases between them. Germline CDR1 reads SGHRS; CDR2 reads YFSETQ. CDR3 amino acids: CASSLEGESYNEQFF. Here the CDR3 DNA reads TGCGCCAGCAGCTTGGAAGGCGAATCCTACAATGAGCAGTTCTTC.

The chain links TRBV21-1 to TRBJ2-7. TRBV21-1 is a pseudogene segment. CDR3 length: 11 amino acids. CDR3 in amino acids: CASSNSYEQYV. DNA of the CDR3: TGTGCCAGCAGCAATTCGTACGAGCAGTACGTC.

This clonotype was counted only a few times. The chain has TRBV7-9 and TRBJ1-5, with no clear D. Trimming took 0 bases from V and 5 from J, leaving 8 bases between them. The CDR3 sequence is 14 residues long. Germline lookup yields CDR1 SEHNR and CDR2 FQNEAQ (reference sequence). DNA for the CDR3: TGTGCCAGCAGCTTAGCTTCAGGATATCAGCCCCAGCATTTT. It codes for CASSLASGYQPQHF.

The chain is built from TRBV29-1 and TRBJ2-3; a possible D gene is TRBD1 (6 bases). The length of the CDR3 is 12 residues. Per germline, CDR1 SQVTM and CDR2 ANQGSEA. The CDR3 loop is CARTADTDTQYF. DNA for the CDR3: TGCGCGCGGACAGCTGACACAGATACGCAGTATTTT.

This clonotype was detected a few times. The chain uses TRBV6-5 and TRBJ1-2; D gene uncertain. Germline V CDR1 and CDR2: MNHEY, SVGAGI. The CDR3 covers 15 residues. With 2 bases removed from V and 2 bases from J, the gap between germline ends came to 12 bases. The CDR3 is CASSYRLSGNYGYTF. As DNA, the CDR3 is TGTGCCAGCAGTTACAGACTATCCGGGAACTATGGCTACACCTTC.

This clonotype was counted a few times. The J gene is TRBJ2-3, the V gene TRBV6-2 or TRBV6-3; D remains unclear. The CDR3 has 13 amino acids. The V and J ends lost 4 bases and 5 bases respectively, with 10 bases between them. Per the germline V gene, CDR1 is MNHEY and CDR2 is SVGEGT. The CDR3 DNA sequence: TGTGCCAGCAGTTTCTGGGGTGGAGATACGCAGTATTTT. Its translation: CASSFWGGDTQYF.